This T cell receptor beta chain was profiled in a study of blood T cells in healthy people across ages. V lost 6 bases and J 2 bases, leaving 15 bases between the germline ends. Germline CDR1 and CDR2: SQVTM and ANQGSEA. The CDR3 extends over 14 amino acids. Primed by a sample-barcoded 5' primer and a J-beta primer mix, a second PCR proceeded for about 7 to 12 cycles. TCRdb redid the calling of the 5' RACE reads with MiXCR, one entry per CDR3 protein. The sample consists of around 700,000 distinct CDR3 sequences, approximately 25% of them appearing once. These same data were also listed under a study on T cells of mothers and their children.

The sequencing sample was made of blood. This receptor was obtained from a boy younger than 18 in good health. The genes are TRBV29-1 and TRBJ2-3; D may be TRBD2 (5 bases). The CDR3 nucleotides read TGCAGCGTACGAACCGGACTGTCCACAGATACGCAGTATTTT. It translates to CSVRTGLSTDTQYF.